This T cell receptor (beta chain) was sequenced during a study of cytomegalovirus exposure and HLA in healthy donors. This clone was observed many times. The target antigen is unknown. The CDR3 is 15 amino acids. CDR1 and CDR2 from the germline V gene are LGHNA and YNFKEQ. V gave up 0 bases and J gave up 7 bases, with 13 bases separating them. This PCR relied on a set of 60 Vbeta primers and 13 Jbeta primers. Data came from immunoSEQ multiplex PCR; TCRdb stores just in-frame clones and leaves some out. The table includes tens of thousands of clones, around 80% detected once. Overall study findings and caveats: In a later analysis, TCR beta V- and J-gene trimming was associated with a missense DCLRE1C variant. Beyond CMV serostatus, there was no information to go on about immune exposure. Some V segments, TRBV6-2 and TRBV6-3 among them, were indistinguishable and were therefore excluded.

Donors had nominal health at sampling but likely had unrecorded immune exposures. The chain couples TRBV4-2 to TRBJ1-5; no firm D call. What was sequenced was PBMCs. The TCR was taken from a male donor in good health and CMV-seropositive. The CDR3, as DNA: TGTGCCAGCAGCCAAGATTATGGCACGCGGCAGCCCCAGCATTTT. This codes for CASSQDYGTRQPQHF.